This TCR beta chain was captured by sequencing in a study of OX40 agonist ivuxolimab in advanced cancers. TCRdb keeps only in-frame clones here, not all; method: immunoSEQ multiplex PCR. The data contain more than 80,000 clones, about 89% of them singletons. V gave up 4 bases and J gave up 0 bases, with 25 bases separating them. Germline V CDR1 and CDR2: MNHNS, SASEGT. The CDR3 contains 20 residues. The V call is TRBV6-1, the J call TRBJ1-5; D gene unclear. Here the sequenced sample was CD4+ or CD8+ T cells sorted from blood, taken in a trial of the OX40 agonist ivuxolimab. The clonotype comes from an adult with an advanced solid tumor such as melanoma, head and neck, liver or kidney cancer. The CDR3 bases are TGTGCCAGCAGTGGGGTATCTGGGAACGGGAGACTCGTTAGCAATCAGCCCCAGCATTTT. This gives the protein CASSGVSGNGRLVSNQPQHF.